A single count supports the clone carrying this T cell receptor beta chain. These data are taken from a study of tumor-infiltrating lymphocytes in glioblastoma multiforme. TCRB libraries came from RNA via three nested multiplex PCR rounds. MiXCR, run by TCRdb on the multiplex PCR reads, gives a single entry per CDR3 protein. The table records about 11,000 distinct CDR3 sequences, about 65% of them present only once. The V gene's germline CDR1 is SGHAT and CDR2 FQNNGV. This CDR3 is built from 17 residues. V was pared by 1 base and J by 0 bases, with 15 bases between. Sequences were obtained from brain tumor tissue. The chain uses TRBV11-2 and TRBJ2-5; D is unclear. The clonotype comes from a male donor with glioblastoma. The CDR3 DNA is TGTGCCAGCAGCTTAGTTCTCACAGCCGCCGACCAAGAGACCCAGTACTTC. It encodes CASSLVLTAADQETQYF.